Following are 27 T cell receptor beta chains from one sample sequenced in a study of blood T cell repertoires in COVID-19. The method was immunoSEQ multiplex PCR; TCRdb's version includes in-frame clones alone and lacks a portion of them. In the table there are fewer than 250,000 clones, 70% to 90% of which are singletons. The sequencing input was PBMCs or T cells enriched from blood (not recorded which). The receptors stem from a man under 40 who had recovered from COVID-19.

The genes are TRBV6-1 and TRBJ1-5; D gene ambiguous. The germline gives CDR1 MNHNS, CDR2 SASEGT. Trimming left V 2 bases short and J 4 bases short, with 6 bases between. The CDR3 length is 13 residues. CDR3 in amino acids: CASSEIVNQPQHF. The DNA of the CDR3 is TGTGCCAGCAGTGAAATAGTAAATCAGCCCCAGCATTTT.

The J gene is TRBJ1-2, the V gene TRBV4-3; tentatively, D is TRBD1 (6 bases). V was clipped by 1 base and J by 2 bases, with 14 bases between them. There are 16 residues in the CDR3. Per germline, CDR1 LGHNA and CDR2 YSLEER. CDR3 nucleotides: TGCGCCAGCAGCCAAGGGACAGCTGAAAGGAACTATGGCTACACCTTC. Translation: CASSQGTAERNYGYTF.

The chain couples TRBV6-5 to TRBJ1-6, with D uncertain. Germline V CDR1 and CDR2: MNHEY, SVGAGI. CDR3 size: 15 residues. Between the trimmed V and J ends, which lost 1 base and 8 bases, there was a span of 12 bases. CDR3 nucleotides: TGTGCCAGCAGTTACTTCTCCCTTCGCGATTCACCCCTCCACTTT. Encoded protein: CASSYFSLRDSPLHF.

The chain links TRBV7-9 to TRBJ1-1; D unresolved. The CDR3 runs to 12 residues. Germline CDR1 reads SEHNR; CDR2 reads FQNEAQ (reference sequence). Trimming shortened V by 5 bases and J by 8 bases, and 12 bases separated the two germline ends. The CDR3: CASSRRVKEAFF. In DNA form, the CDR3 reads TGTGCCAGCAGCCGACGGGTTAAAGAAGCTTTCTTT. The whole variable domain, filled in from reference TRBV7-9 and TRBJ1-1, reads DTGVSQNPRHKITKRGQNVTFRCDPISEHNRLYWYRQTLGQGPEFLTYFQNEAQLEKSRLLSDRFSAERPKGSFSTLEIQRTEQGDSAMYLCASSRRVKEAFFGQGTRLTVV.

J is TRBJ1-2 and V is TRBV5-4; 11 positions agree with TRBD1. With V trimmed by 4 bases and J by 7 bases, 9 bases remained unmatched. CDR1 and CDR2 (germline): SGHNT, YYREEE (reference sequence). The CDR3 is 15 amino acids. The DNA for the CDR3 is TGTGCCAGCAGCCCCCTAGGACAGGGGGCGCCTGGCTACACCTTC. This translates into CASSPLGQGAPGYTF.

J is TRBJ2-2 and V is TRBV11-3; possibly TRBD2 for D (7 bases). The CDR3 is 15 amino acids. The ends were cut back, 4 bases at V and 0 bases at J, with 9 bases in the middle. Germline-derived CDR1 and CDR2 are SGHNT and YENEEA. For the CDR3, the DNA is TGTGCCAGCAGCTCGGGGGGCTCGAACACCGGGGAGCTGTTTTTT. Protein product: CASSSGGSNTGELFF. Looking up the rest from reference TRBV11-3 and TRBJ2-2 gives the full variable domain: EAGVVQSPRYKIIEKKQPVAFWCNPISGHNTLYWYLQNLGQGPELLIRYENEEAVDDSQLPKDRFSAERLKGVDSTLKIQPAELGDSAVYLCASSSGGSNTGELFFGEGSRLTVL.

The rearrangement links TRBV4-2 to TRBJ2-1; possible D gene TRBD2, 5 bases. This CDR3 contains 12 residues. Trimming pared 4 bases from V and 12 bases from J, leaving 13 bases between. CDR1 and CDR2 (germline): LGHNA, YNFKEQ. For the CDR3, the DNA is TGTGCCAGCAGCCGGACTGGACGGGGGCAGTTCTTC. Its translation is CASSRTGRGQFF.

This chain uses TRBV29-1 with TRBJ2-1, with 9 bases that match TRBD1. With 7 bases clipped from V and 10 bases from J, the junction kept 11 bases outside the gene matches. CDR1 is SQVTM, CDR2 ANQGSEA, per germline. The CDR3 length is 13 residues. Here the CDR3 DNA reads TGCAGCGACGCGGGACAGGGAATCCCCGAGCAGTTCTTC. Residues: CSDAGQGIPEQFF.

V and J are TRBV7-7 and TRBJ2-3, with a tentative D call TRBD1 (6 bases). Trimming cost V 1 base and J 2 bases, with 10 bases left between them. The length of the CDR3 is 15 residues. Germline V lookup: CDR1 SSHAT, CDR2 FNYEAQ (reference sequence). CDR3 coding DNA: TGTGCCAGCAGCTTAGGAGGGACAATCACAGATACGCAGTATTTT. Translating gives CASSLGGTITDTQYF.

This clone was seen only once. The CDR3 protein is CASSSPGQGLSGANVLTF. The CDR3 DNA sequence: TGTGCCAGCAGCTCACCGGGACAGGGGTTATCTGGGGCCAACGTCCTGACTTTC. V gene TRBV5-4 combines with J gene TRBJ2-6, with 10 bases that match TRBD1. The CDR3 covers 18 residues. Germline CDR1 SGHNT, CDR2 YYREEE (reference sequence). V was pared by 3 bases and J by 1 base, with 7 bases of the junction left unmatched.

The chain couples TRBV10-1 to TRBJ2-2; 11 bases map to TRBD1. The CDR3 extends over 16 amino acids. V lost 2 bases to trimming and J lost 4 bases; unmatched junction nucleotides: 3. Germline V gene sequence: CDR1 WNHNN, CDR2 SYGVQD (reference sequence). CDR3 sequence: CASSEIGQGATGELFF. The DNA for the CDR3 is TGCGCCAGCAGTGAGATCGGACAGGGGGCCACCGGGGAGCTGTTTTTT.

The rearrangement uses TRBV6-6 and TRBJ2-1; 14 nucleotides align to TRBD2. The CDR3 spans 18 residues. Germline assignment: CDR1 MNHNY and CDR2 SVGAGI (reference sequence). V shed 5 bases and J 4 bases; nucleotides not matched to a gene: 10. CDR3 protein: CASSLRTSGRKEYNEQFF. Written as DNA, the CDR3 is TGTGCCAGCAGTCTTCGGACTAGCGGGAGGAAAGAATACAATGAGCAGTTCTTC.

This clone was recorded once. CDR3 nucleotide sequence: TGTGCCAGCAGTCTGCGGGGGCCCAGCTCCTACAATGAGCAGTTCTTC. Residues: CASSLRGPSSYNEQFF. The V gene is TRBV27, the J gene TRBJ2-1; a possible D gene is TRBD2 (7 bases). Germline CDR1 and CDR2: MNHEY and SMNVEV (reference sequence). CDR3 length equals 16 residues. V gave up 5 bases and J gave up 0 bases, with 14 bases separating them.

This chain uses TRBV18 with TRBJ1-2; no firm D call. V lost 4 bases and J lost 3, with 15 bases in between. The germline V gene encodes CDR1 KGHSH and CDR2 LQKENI. This CDR3 is built from 15 residues. The CDR3 is CASSRRLLEDYGYTF. CDR3 sequence (DNA): TGTGCCAGCTCACGACGACTCTTAGAGGACTATGGCTACACCTTC.

The rearrangement links TRBV19 to TRBJ2-3, with TRBD2 as a possible D gene (6 bases). The V and J ends lost 4 bases and 2 bases respectively, with 10 bases between them. The germline V gene has CDR1 LNHDA and CDR2 SQIVND (reference sequence). This CDR3 spans 14 amino acids. CDR3 amino acids: CASSRGEVTDTQYF. CDR3 DNA sequence: TGTGCCAGTAGTAGGGGGGAGGTCACAGATACGCAGTATTTT.

This clone was counted a single time. The chain is built from TRBV5-1 and TRBJ1-2; a possible D gene is TRBD1 (6 bases). Germline V gene sequence: CDR1 SGHRS, CDR2 YFSETQ. Trimming took 0 bases from V and 0 from J, leaving 12 bases between them. The CDR3 has 16 amino acids. CDR3 in amino acids: CASSLGGTPANYGYTF. In nucleotides, the CDR3 is TGCGCCAGCAGCTTGGGTGGGACACCAGCTAACTATGGCTACACCTTC.

The chain joins TRBV5-1 to TRBJ1-4; a possible D gene is TRBD1 (5 bases). The length of the CDR3 is 15 residues. Per germline, CDR1 SGHRS and CDR2 YFSETQ. V shed 2 bases and J shed 7 bases, with 15 bases lying between them. CDR3 coding DNA: TGCGCCAGCAGCTTATCTCCAGGGCAGGGTGAAAAACTGTTTTTT. It translates to CASSLSPGQGEKLFF. The whole variable domain, remainder taken from reference TRBV5-1 and TRBJ1-4, is KAGVTQTPRYLIKTRGQQVTLSCSPISGHRSVSWYQQTPGQGLQFLFEYFSETQRNKGNFPGRFSGRQFSNSRSEMNVSTLELGDSALYLCASSLSPGQGEKLFFGSGTQLSVL.

This chain links TRBV4-3 with TRBJ1-2; no clear D gene. Germline V gene lookup returns CDR1 LGHNA and CDR2 YSLEER. Trimming stripped 0 bases from V and 3 bases from J, with 8 bases between. This CDR3 region has 14 residues. The CDR3 region has the DNA TGCGCCAGCAGCCAAGAGGAGGGATACTATGGCTACACCTTC. Translating it yields CASSQEEGYYGYTF.

This clone was found a few times. The chain employs TRBV6-5 and TRBJ2-5; no clear D gene. The CDR3 length is 11 residues. Trimming took 5 bases from V and 3 from J, leaving 4 bases between them. Germline CDR1 and CDR2: MNHEY and SVGAGI. The CDR3 spells CASSPKETQYF. As DNA, the CDR3 is TGTGCCAGCAGTCCTAAAGAGACCCAGTACTTC.

The chain combines TRBV5-1 with TRBJ1-2; TRBD1 matches 8 bases. The CDR3 runs to 12 residues. The J segment lost 8 bases and the V segment lost 8 bases, leaving 8 bases of the junction unmatched. CDR1 and CDR2 (germline): SGHRS, YFSETQ. Here the CDR3 DNA reads TGCGCCAGTAAGACAGGGGTCGAGGGCTACACCTTC. Translating it yields CASKTGVEGYTF. The whole variable domain, remainder taken from reference TRBV5-1 and TRBJ1-2, is KAGVTQTPRYLIKTRGQQVTLSCSPISGHRSVSWYQQTPGQGLQFLFEYFSETQRNKGNFPGRFSGRQFSNSRSEMNVSTLELGDSALYLCASKTGVEGYTFGSGTRLTVV.

The V call is TRBV5-6, the J call TRBJ2-7, with D tentatively TRBD1 (6 bases). The CDR3 length is 14 residues. CDR1 and CDR2 (germline): SGHDT, YYEEEE. V dropped 2 bases and J dropped 0 bases, with 9 bases sitting between them. The DNA of the CDR3 is TGTGCCAGCAGCTTAAAACAGGGCTCCTACGAGCAGTACTTC. This sequence encodes CASSLKQGSYEQYF.

The V gene is TRBV27, the J gene TRBJ2-2; maybe TRBD1 (6 bases). CDR1 is MNHEY, CDR2 SMNVEV, per germline (reference sequence). The CDR3 consists of 14 residues. Trimming shortened V by 4 bases and J by 2 bases, and 8 bases separated the two germline ends. CDR3 loop: CASSYRENTGELFF. Written as DNA, the CDR3 is TGTGCCAGCAGTTACAGGGAAAACACCGGGGAGCTGTTTTTT.

V usage is TRBV7-9 and J usage is TRBJ1-1; the D is unclear. The germline V and J ends were trimmed by 0 bases and 0 bases, with 8 bases remaining between them. The length of the CDR3 is 15 residues. In germline, CDR1 is SEHNR, CDR2 FQNEAQ (reference sequence). The CDR3 is CASSLAAVMNTEAFF. The CDR3 region has the DNA TGTGCCAGCAGCTTAGCAGCGGTAATGAACACTGAAGCTTTCTTT.

Here the CDR3 DNA reads TGTGCCAGCAGTGGCCAAAACAGGGGCACTGAAGCTTTCTTT. It encodes CASSGQNRGTEAFF. The V and J genes are TRBV25-1 and TRBJ1-1, with 7 bases that match TRBD1. CDR1 is MGHDK, CDR2 SYGVNS, per germline. The V segment lost 4 bases and the J segment 4 bases; nucleotides outside the gene matches: 6. The CDR3 has 14 amino acids.

The rearrangement links TRBV2 to TRBJ2-7, with a possible D match to TRBD1 (5 bases). There are 12 residues in the CDR3. V was pared by 7 bases and J by 2 bases, with 9 bases between. In germline, CDR1 is SNHLY, CDR2 FYNNEI. In nucleotides, the CDR3 is TGTGCCAGCACCGAACAGGCCTACGAGCAGTACTTC. Translated, it gives CASTEQAYEQYF.

This chain joins TRBV12-3 or TRBV12-4 and TRBJ1-5; 9 bases map to TRBD1. The V and J ends lost 6 bases and 7 bases, in that order; junction bases with no gene match: 4. This CDR3 is 13 amino acids long. The CDR3 DNA is TGTGCCAGCAGCCGACAGGGGGGGCAGCCCCAGCATTTT. It yields the protein CASSRQGGQPQHF.

V and J are TRBV7-6 and TRBJ2-2; D is uncertain. The CDR3 runs 13 residues. In germline, CDR1 is SGHVS, CDR2 FNYEAQ. Trimming removed 6 bases from V and 7 bases from J, with 12 bases in between. The chain's CDR3 is CASRLTVGGELFF. CDR3 nucleotides: TGTGCCAGCAGGCTCACGGTCGGCGGGGAGCTGTTTTTT.